These T cell receptor beta chains were read from a single sample in a study of shared clonotypes between healthy human individuals. TCRdb's copy holds only in-frame clones and misses some; the assay was immunoSEQ multiplex PCR. The table includes 850,000 to 1,100,000 clones, approximately 80% detected once. The sample was memory CD4+ T cells from PBMCs. Receptor source: a man between 18 and 35 years old in good health. Some clones in this sample may be carry-over from other donors' samples. Each CDR3 is given with its conserved first and last residue. The order of the fields is V gene, CDR3 length, clone size, D gene, J gene, CDR3 protein, CDR3 DNA. D genes are given only for firm matches. The size field is filled for only some rows; it gives once, few, many or a size class.

v_call: TRBV30; cdr3_length: 17; clone_size: NA; d_call: TRBD2; j_call: TRBJ2-1; cdr3_aa: CAWSVRVGGSWGNEQFF; cdr3_nt: TGTGCCTGGAGTGTCCGCGTAGGCGGGAGTTGGGGCAATGAGCAGTTCTTC
v_call: TRBV5-1; cdr3_length: 16; clone_size: NA; d_call: TRBD1; j_call: TRBJ1-3; cdr3_aa: CASSLGDRGQRGTIYF; cdr3_nt: TGCGCCAGCAGCTTGGGGGACAGGGGGCAACGAGGCACCATATATTTT
v_call: TRBV18; cdr3_length: 15; clone_size: once; d_call: TRBD1; j_call: TRBJ1-2; cdr3_aa: CASSPSGQVLYGYTF; cdr3_nt: TGTGCCAGCTCACCGAGTGGACAGGTCCTCTATGGCTACACCTTC
v_call: TRBV19; cdr3_length: 14; clone_size: few; d_call: NA; j_call: TRBJ2-7; cdr3_aa: CASSSGWKGDEQYF; cdr3_nt: TGTGCCAGTAGTAGTGGTTGGAAGGGGGACGAGCAGTACTTC
v_call: TRBV9; cdr3_length: 12; clone_size: NA; d_call: NA; j_call: TRBJ2-1; cdr3_aa: CASSVVGGSPLF; cdr3_nt: TGTGCCAGCAGCGTAGTCGGCGGATCCCCCCTCTTC
v_call: TRBV7-7; cdr3_length: 14; clone_size: once; d_call: TRBD1; j_call: TRBJ2-5; cdr3_aa: CASSKGTAQETQYF; cdr3_nt: TGTGCCAGCAGCAAAGGGACAGCCCAAGAGACCCAGTACTTC
v_call: TRBV15; cdr3_length: 15; clone_size: few; d_call: NA; j_call: TRBJ2-1; cdr3_aa: CATSRGPLGSNEQFF; cdr3_nt: TGTGCCACCAGCAGGGGCCCCCTGGGCTCCAATGAGCAGTTCTTC
v_call: TRBV30; cdr3_length: 14; clone_size: NA; d_call: NA; j_call: TRBJ2-3; cdr3_aa: CAWSGFSAPDTQYF; cdr3_nt: TGTGCCTGGAGTGGTTTTTCGGCCCCAGATACGCAGTATTTT
v_call: TRBV5-4; cdr3_length: 14; clone_size: NA; d_call: NA; j_call: TRBJ1-1; cdr3_aa: CASSLYRGGTEAFF; cdr3_nt: TGTGCTAGCAGCTTGTATAGGGGCGGCACTGAAGCTTTCTTT
v_call: TRBV5-8; cdr3_length: 14; clone_size: once; d_call: NA; j_call: TRBJ1-4; cdr3_aa: CASSWQATNEKLFF; cdr3_nt: TGTGCCAGCAGCTGGCAGGCAACTAATGAAAAACTGTTTTTT
v_call: TRBV18; cdr3_length: 16; clone_size: NA; d_call: NA; j_call: TRBJ2-6; cdr3_aa: CASSPTPSTGANVLTF; cdr3_nt: TGTGCCAGCTCACCGACCCCGTCAACTGGGGCCAACGTCCTGACTTTC
v_call: TRBV28; cdr3_length: 16; clone_size: NA; d_call: TRBD1; j_call: TRBJ2-3; cdr3_aa: CASSSPRGQGTDTQYF; cdr3_nt: TGTGCCAGCAGTTCCCCCAGGGGACAGGGCACAGATACGCAGTATTTT
v_call: TRBV7-9; cdr3_length: 15; clone_size: NA; d_call: NA; j_call: TRBJ2-3; cdr3_aa: CASTPISPTPDTQYF; cdr3_nt: TGTGCCAGCACCCCTATCTCCCCGACCCCCGATACGCAGTATTTT
v_call: TRBV29-1; cdr3_length: 12; clone_size: NA; d_call: NA; j_call: TRBJ2-1; cdr3_aa: CSGTGVDNEQFF; cdr3_nt: TGCAGCGGCACTGGGGTTGACAATGAGCAGTTCTTC
v_call: TRBV29-1; cdr3_length: 16; clone_size: NA; d_call: NA; j_call: TRBJ2-7; cdr3_aa: CSVEDLRRQGLVEQYF; cdr3_nt: TGCAGCGTTGAAGATCTTCGTCGGCAGGGGCTGGTCGAGCAGTACTTC
v_call: TRBV5-5; cdr3_length: 15; clone_size: NA; d_call: NA; j_call: TRBJ1-5; cdr3_aa: CASSLGQTLNQPQHF; cdr3_nt: TGTGCCAGCAGCTTGGGTCAGACGCTGAATCAGCCCCAGCATTTT
v_call: TRBV10-3; cdr3_length: 15; clone_size: once; d_call: TRBD1; j_call: TRBJ1-1; cdr3_aa: CAISKDGTANTEAFF; cdr3_nt: TGTGCCATCAGCAAAGATGGGACAGCGAACACTGAAGCTTTCTTT
v_call: TRBV6-1; cdr3_length: 18; clone_size: NA; d_call: TRBD1; j_call: TRBJ1-5; cdr3_aa: CASSVTGTGQLFHQPQHF; cdr3_nt: TGTGCCAGCAGTGTTACCGGGACAGGCCAACTATTCCATCAGCCCCAGCATTTT
v_call: TRBV25-1; cdr3_length: 15; clone_size: NA; d_call: TRBD1; j_call: TRBJ1-1; cdr3_aa: CASSGSTGGDTEAFF; cdr3_nt: TGTGCCAGCAGTGGTTCGACAGGGGGGGACACTGAAGCTTTCTTT
v_call: TRBV11-1; cdr3_length: 16; clone_size: NA; d_call: TRBD2; j_call: TRBJ2-7; cdr3_aa: CASSLGGLSIHYEQYF; cdr3_nt: TGTGCCAGCAGCTTAGGGGGACTATCAATCCACTACGAGCAGTACTTC
v_call: TRBV7-8; cdr3_length: 15; clone_size: NA; d_call: TRBD2; j_call: TRBJ2-1; cdr3_aa: CASSLTSGKHNEQFF; cdr3_nt: TGTGCCAGCAGCTTGACTAGCGGGAAACACAATGAGCAGTTCTTC
v_call: TRBV18; cdr3_length: 13; clone_size: NA; d_call: NA; j_call: TRBJ1-3; cdr3_aa: CASSPNRENTIYF; cdr3_nt: TGTGCCAGCTCACCAAACAGGGAGAACACCATATATTTT
v_call: TRBV10-2; cdr3_length: 12; clone_size: many; d_call: NA; j_call: TRBJ2-2; cdr3_aa: CASTPQGGELFF; cdr3_nt: TGCGCCAGCACTCCACAAGGTGGAGAGCTGTTTTTT
v_call: TRBV9; cdr3_length: 15; clone_size: many; d_call: NA; j_call: TRBJ2-7; cdr3_aa: CASSQHQGAYDEQYF; cdr3_nt: TGTGCCAGCAGCCAACACCAGGGAGCGTACGACGAGCAGTACTTC
v_call: TRBV5-1; cdr3_length: 14; clone_size: once; d_call: TRBD1; j_call: TRBJ2-7; cdr3_aa: CASSLEGAFYEQYF; cdr3_nt: TGCGCCAGCAGCTTGGAGGGGGCTTTCTACGAGCAGTACTTC
v_call: TRBV29-1; cdr3_length: 12; clone_size: NA; d_call: TRBD1; j_call: TRBJ1-1; cdr3_aa: CSIRDRRFEAFF; cdr3_nt: TGCAGCATCCGGGACAGGCGCTTTGAAGCTTTCTTT
v_call: TRBV28; cdr3_length: 11; clone_size: NA; d_call: NA; j_call: TRBJ1-5; cdr3_aa: CASQSNQPQHF; cdr3_nt: TGTGCCAGCCAAAGCAATCAGCCCCAGCATTTT
v_call: TRBV9; cdr3_length: 17; clone_size: once; d_call: TRBD2; j_call: TRBJ2-2; cdr3_aa: CASSVGVGAGDTGELFF; cdr3_nt: TGTGCCAGCAGCGTAGGGGTTGGAGCGGGAGACACCGGGGAGCTGTTTTTT
v_call: TRBV4-2; cdr3_length: 14; clone_size: NA; d_call: NA; j_call: TRBJ2-2; cdr3_aa: CASSQGLNTGELFF; cdr3_nt: TGTGCCAGCAGCCAAGGACTTAACACCGGGGAGCTGTTTTTT
v_call: TRBV2; cdr3_length: 13; clone_size: NA; d_call: NA; j_call: TRBJ2-7; cdr3_aa: CASISSATYEQYF; cdr3_nt: TGTGCCAGCATCAGTAGCGCAACCTACGAGCAGTACTTC
v_call: TRBV7-3; cdr3_length: 13; clone_size: NA; d_call: NA; j_call: TRBJ2-7; cdr3_aa: CASSLMWGHEQYF; cdr3_nt: TGTGCCAGCAGCTTAATGTGGGGGCACGAGCAGTACTTC
v_call: TRBV7-8; cdr3_length: 16; clone_size: NA; d_call: TRBD2; j_call: TRBJ2-5; cdr3_aa: CASSTRTSGFQETQYF; cdr3_nt: TGTGCCAGCAGCACCCGGACTAGCGGATTCCAAGAGACCCAGTACTTC
v_call: TRBV5-1; cdr3_length: 16; clone_size: NA; d_call: TRBD2; j_call: TRBJ2-3; cdr3_aa: CASSTGTSGYTDTQYF; cdr3_nt: TGCGCCAGCAGCACAGGGACTAGCGGGTACACAGATACGCAGTATTTT
v_call: TRBV28; cdr3_length: 15; clone_size: NA; d_call: TRBD2; j_call: TRBJ2-2; cdr3_aa: CASRGLAGITGELFF; cdr3_nt: TGTGCCAGCAGGGGACTAGCGGGTATCACCGGGGAGCTGTTTTTT
v_call: TRBV6-1; cdr3_length: 15; clone_size: NA; d_call: NA; j_call: TRBJ1-2; cdr3_aa: CASSEGRQPYYGYTF; cdr3_nt: TGTGCCAGCAGTGAAGGGCGCCAGCCGTATTATGGCTACACCTTC
v_call: TRBV2; cdr3_length: 15; clone_size: NA; d_call: NA; j_call: TRBJ2-6; cdr3_aa: CASSPTGTGANVLTF; cdr3_nt: TGTGCCAGCAGTCCAACAGGAACGGGGGCCAACGTCCTGACTTTC
v_call: TRBV19; cdr3_length: 16; clone_size: once; d_call: NA; j_call: TRBJ2-5; cdr3_aa: CASSIEGGGARETQYF; cdr3_nt: TGTGCCAGTAGTATAGAAGGTGGAGGGGCACGAGAGACCCAGTACTTC
v_call: TRBV30; cdr3_length: 13; clone_size: NA; d_call: NA; j_call: TRBJ1-5; cdr3_aa: CAWTLRGNQPQHF; cdr3_nt: TGTGCCTGGACCCTGAGGGGCAATCAGCCCCAGCATTTT
v_call: TRBV30; cdr3_length: 14; clone_size: NA; d_call: TRBD1; j_call: TRBJ2-7; cdr3_aa: CACTGTGQFGEQYF; cdr3_nt: TGTGCCTGTACCGGGACAGGGCAATTCGGCGAGCAGTACTTC
v_call: TRBV19; cdr3_length: 15; clone_size: few; d_call: NA; j_call: TRBJ1-1; cdr3_aa: CASSLRRRPNTEAFF; cdr3_nt: TGTGCCAGTAGTCTACGACGGAGGCCGAACACTGAAGCTTTCTTT
v_call: TRBV19; cdr3_length: 16; clone_size: NA; d_call: NA; j_call: TRBJ2-7; cdr3_aa: CASSTSPTGYPYEQYF; cdr3_nt: TGTGCCAGTAGTACGAGCCCGACAGGCTATCCCTACGAGCAGTACTTC
v_call: TRBV25-1; cdr3_length: 16; clone_size: NA; d_call: NA; j_call: TRBJ2-2; cdr3_aa: CASSESRAGNTGELFF; cdr3_nt: TGTGCCAGCAGTGAATCAAGGGCCGGGAACACCGGGGAGCTGTTTTTT
v_call: TRBV5-4; cdr3_length: 15; clone_size: NA; d_call: TRBD2; j_call: TRBJ2-5; cdr3_aa: CASSLEGTSGETQYF; cdr3_nt: TGTGCCAGCAGCTTGGAAGGAACTAGCGGGGAGACCCAGTACTTC
v_call: TRBV19; cdr3_length: 16; clone_size: NA; d_call: NA; j_call: TRBJ1-1; cdr3_aa: CASSPPGIREGTEAFF; cdr3_nt: TGTGCCAGTAGTCCCCCGGGTATCAGGGAAGGCACTGAAGCTTTCTTT
v_call: TRBV7-8; cdr3_length: 16; clone_size: NA; d_call: NA; j_call: TRBJ2-2; cdr3_aa: CASSLRQPLPPGELFF; cdr3_nt: TGTGCCAGCAGCTTAAGGCAGCCTCTTCCCCCGGGGGAGCTGTTTTTT
v_call: TRBV28; cdr3_length: 14; clone_size: once; d_call: NA; j_call: TRBJ2-7; cdr3_aa: CASRPTLPIYEQYF; cdr3_nt: TGTGCCAGCAGACCGACCCTACCCATCTACGAGCAGTACTTC
v_call: TRBV19; cdr3_length: 14; clone_size: NA; d_call: NA; j_call: TRBJ2-3; cdr3_aa: CASRSSPSTDTQYF; cdr3_nt: TGTGCCAGTAGGTCTAGCCCTAGCACAGATACGCAGTATTTT
v_call: TRBV2; cdr3_length: 18; clone_size: NA; d_call: NA; j_call: TRBJ1-3; cdr3_aa: CASSGPGVRGRSGNTIYF; cdr3_nt: TGTGCCAGCAGTGGCCCCGGGGTGCGGGGAAGGTCTGGAAACACCATATATTTT
v_call: TRBV5-1; cdr3_length: 14; clone_size: NA; d_call: NA; j_call: TRBJ1-1; cdr3_aa: CASSLAPEDAEAFF; cdr3_nt: TGCGCCAGCAGCTTGGCCCCAGAGGACGCTGAAGCTTTCTTT
v_call: TRBV5-1; cdr3_length: 15; clone_size: NA; d_call: NA; j_call: TRBJ2-7; cdr3_aa: CASSLMFEGRYEQYF; cdr3_nt: TGCGCCAGCAGCTTGATGTTTGAGGGGAGGTACGAGCAGTACTTC
v_call: TRBV7-3; cdr3_length: 16; clone_size: NA; d_call: NA; j_call: TRBJ1-3; cdr3_aa: CASSLQGPGAGNTIYF; cdr3_nt: TGTGCCAGCAGCTTACAGGGTCCGGGGGCGGGAAACACCATATATTTT
v_call: TRBV5-3; cdr3_length: 16; clone_size: few; d_call: NA; j_call: TRBJ1-5; cdr3_aa: CARSLVLGKGNQPQHF; cdr3_nt: TGTGCCAGAAGCTTGGTACTGGGAAAGGGCAATCAGCCCCAGCATTTT
v_call: TRBV29-1; cdr3_length: 16; clone_size: NA; d_call: TRBD2; j_call: TRBJ2-1; cdr3_aa: CSVGGQTASLVPEQFF; cdr3_nt: TGCAGCGTGGGAGGGCAGACGGCCTCTCTTGTGCCTGAGCAGTTCTTC
v_call: TRBV11-2; cdr3_length: 16; clone_size: once; d_call: NA; j_call: TRBJ2-1; cdr3_aa: CASSLDGGAVNNEQFF; cdr3_nt: TGTGCCAGCAGCTTAGATGGGGGGGCGGTTAACAATGAGCAGTTCTTC